These 26 T cell receptor beta chains were all obtained from the same sample, sequenced in a study of blood T cell repertoires in COVID-19. Generated by immunoSEQ multiplex PCR, the TCRdb table keeps only in-frame clones and is missing some. The table records fewer than 350,000 clones, roughly 88% of them present only once. The sequencing input was PBMCs or T cells enriched from blood (not recorded which). The source of these receptors is a woman aged 25 to 39 who had recovered from COVID-19.

On this clone itself: The junction and the germline gene differ at one end; a read error may be behind it. The rearrangement joins TRBV4-1 to TRBJ1-2; D is possibly TRBD1 (5 bases). The CDR3 is made up of 14 amino acids. From germline, CDR1 is MGHRA and CDR2 YSYEKL. The CDR3 protein is CVSSGAQGLYGYTF. The CDR3, as DNA: TGCGTCAGCAGCGGAGCTCAGGGATTATATGGCTACACCTTC.

The chain uses TRBV5-6 and TRBJ2-5; 14 bases line up with TRBD2. The CDR3 runs 16 residues. Germline assignment: CDR1 SGHDT and CDR2 YYEEEE. Trimming at V came to 4 bases and at J to 2 bases, leaving 4 bases not matched to a gene. DNA for the CDR3: TGTGCCAGCAGCATTAGACTAGCGGGGGGGCAAGAGACCCAGTACTTC. Its protein product is CASSIRLAGGQETQYF.

The genes are TRBV18 and TRBJ1-2, with D possibly TRBD1 on 6 matching bases. This CDR3 is built from 14 residues. Trimming removed 2 bases at V and 2 bases at J, with 9 bases between. Germline V gene lookup returns CDR1 KGHSH and CDR2 LQKENI. CDR3 protein: CASSPVTGNYGYTF. Written as DNA, the CDR3 is TGTGCCAGCTCACCAGTAACAGGGAACTATGGCTACACCTTC. Using reference TRBV18 and TRBJ1-2 for the parts outside the CDR3, the full variable domain is NAGVMQNPRHLVRRRGQEARLRCSPMKGHSHVYWYRQLPEEGLKFMVYLQKENIIDESGMPKERFSAEFPKEGPSILRIQQVVRGDSAAYFCASSPVTGNYGYTFGSGTRLTVV.

The chain joins TRBV27 to TRBJ2-7; D is perhaps TRBD1 (6 bases). The CDR3 totals 15 residues. Trimming pared 8 bases from V and 3 bases from J, leaving 20 bases between. Germline assignment: CDR1 MNHEY and CDR2 SMNVEV (reference sequence). DNA for the CDR3: TGTGCCAGCGCCCTTGGACAGATATACGACTACGAGCAGTACTTC. Translating gives CASALGQIYDYEQYF.

J is TRBJ2-7 and V is TRBV4-1; D gene unclear. V lost 2 bases to trimming and J lost 1 base, with 12 bases between them. The CDR3 is made up of 15 amino acids. Germline V lookup: CDR1 MGHRA, CDR2 YSYEKL. The CDR3 reads CASSQHTTSSYEQYF. The CDR3 DNA reads as TGCGCCAGCAGCCAACATACCACGAGTTCCTACGAGCAGTACTTC.

The chain links TRBV2 to TRBJ2-1; D is perhaps TRBD2 (5 bases). Trimming removed 6 bases from V and 5 bases from J, with 17 bases in between. This CDR3 comprises 15 residues. The germline CDR1 and CDR2 sequences are SNHLY and FYNNEI. As DNA, the CDR3 is TGTGCCAGCAGCCCTACGCGGGCTGGAAACAATGAGCAGTTCTTC. Encoded protein: CASSPTRAGNNEQFF.

V usage is TRBV18 and J usage is TRBJ1-1, with a weak D call TRBD1 (6 bases). CDR1 KGHSH and CDR2 LQKENI come from the germline V gene. The CDR3 runs to 15 residues. V gave up 3 bases and J gave up 7 bases, with 18 bases separating them. CDR3 sequence reads: CASSPGTSQGLEAFF. The CDR3 region has the DNA TGTGCCAGCTCACCTGGGACATCACAGGGCCTTGAAGCTTTCTTT.

The genes are TRBV5-1 and TRBJ2-1; perhaps TRBD2 as D (5 bases). The V gene's germline CDR1 is SGHRS and CDR2 YFSETQ. Trimming stripped 5 bases from V and 2 bases from J, with 14 bases between. CDR3 length: 15 residues. DNA of the CDR3: TGCGCCAGCAGTCGTAGCGATTTTCCCTACAATGAGCAGTTCTTC. The encoded protein is CASSRSDFPYNEQFF.

V and J are TRBV5-1 and TRBJ2-7; 7 bases map to TRBD2. CDR3 length: 16 amino acids. The trim removed 0 bases at V and 1 base at J, leaving 7 bases unmatched. Germline CDR1 is SGHRS and CDR2 is YFSETQ. The CDR3 is CASSLAGGSLSYEQYF. In DNA, the CDR3 is TGCGCCAGCAGCTTGGCCGGCGGGAGCTTATCCTACGAGCAGTACTTC.

The J gene is TRBJ1-4, the V gene TRBV6-5, with D hard to call. Germline-derived CDR1 and CDR2 are MNHEY and SVGAGI. Trimming took 2 bases from V and 0 from J, leaving 7 bases between them. The CDR3 has 15 residues. The CDR3 spells CASSYQATTNEKLFF. CDR3 DNA sequence: TGTGCCAGCAGTTACCAGGCCACAACTAATGAAAAACTGTTTTTT.

This clone was recorded once. The chain carries TRBV6-6 and TRBJ2-7, with 7 nucleotides matching TRBD1. Germline lookup yields CDR1 MNHNY and CDR2 SVGAGI (reference sequence). Trimming took 4 bases from V and 7 from J; bases not matched to a gene: 1. The CDR3 covers 11 residues. This CDR3 is CASSSTGEQYF. The CDR3 DNA reads as TGTGCCAGCAGTTCGACAGGGGAGCAGTACTTC.

Only one count was recorded for this clone. The chain employs TRBV7-3 and TRBJ2-1, with 9 bases lining up with TRBD1. Unmatched junction bases numbered 5, after V lost 4 bases and J lost 13 bases. The CDR3 is 12 amino acids. Germline V CDR1 and CDR2: SGHTA, FQGTGA. CDR3 coding DNA: TGTGCCAGCAGCTCGAGGACAGGGGAACAGTTCTTC. It yields the protein CASSSRTGEQFF.

This rearrangement joins TRBV28 to TRBJ1-2; 7 bases are a match to TRBD1. The germline V gene has CDR1 MDHEN and CDR2 SYDVKM. J was trimmed by 8 bases and V by 7 bases; bases with no gene match: 16. The CDR3 consists of 15 residues. The CDR3 sequence: CASKGAGQHWEGYTF. In DNA form, the CDR3 reads TGTGCCAGCAAGGGGGCAGGGCAACACTGGGAAGGCTACACCTTC.

This chain links TRBV5-5 with TRBJ1-2; possible D gene TRBD1, 6 bases. This CDR3 comprises 16 residues. Germline V gives CDR1 SGHKS, CDR2 YYEKEE (reference sequence). V was cut by 4 bases and J by 5 bases, with 21 bases left in between. The DNA of the CDR3 is TGTGCCAGCAGCCCGCCGGGGGGGGGCCTTGGATATGGCTACACCTTC. Its translation: CASSPPGGGLGYGYTF.

A few counts support this clone. This chain links TRBV27 with TRBJ1-5; D is undetermined. V was trimmed by 6 bases and J by 3 bases, leaving 9 bases between them. The CDR3 consists of 13 residues. Germline-derived CDR1 and CDR2 are MNHEY and SMNVEV (reference sequence). The CDR3: CASSLYLNQPQHF. CDR3 sequence (DNA): TGTGCCAGCAGCCTATACCTCAATCAGCCCCAGCATTTT.

The chain recombines TRBV7-8 with TRBJ2-1; TRBD2 agrees at 8 bases. Unmatched junction bases numbered 14, after V lost 3 bases and J lost 4 bases. This CDR3 is built from 18 residues. CDR1 and CDR2 from the germline V gene are SGHVS and FQNEAQ. The chain's CDR3 is CASSFRGGSGGGYNEQFF. CDR3 DNA sequence: TGTGCCAGCAGCTTCCGCGGCGGAAGCGGGGGAGGATACAATGAGCAGTTCTTC.

The chain uses TRBV5-4 and TRBJ2-6, with TRBD2 identical over 13 bases. This CDR3 region has 19 residues. The V segment lost 5 bases and the J segment 0 bases; nucleotides outside the gene matches: 8. Per germline, CDR1 SGHNT and CDR2 YYREEE (reference sequence). The CDR3 region has the DNA TGTGCCAGCAGGGCAGGACTAGCGGGAGTAGGCTCTGGGGCCAACGTCCTGACTTTC. Residues: CASRAGLAGVGSGANVLTF.

CDR3 region: CASSFRGGPLHF. The CDR3 DNA sequence: TGTGCCAGCAGTTTCCGGGGTGGACCCCTCCACTTT. The V gene is TRBV28, the J gene TRBJ1-6; D gene ambiguous. Looked up from germline, CDR1 is MDHEN and CDR2 is SYDVKM. The V end lost 3 bases, the J end lost 12 bases, and 9 bases lay between the germline ends. There are 12 residues in the CDR3.

V usage is TRBV9 and J usage is TRBJ2-4; D gene uncertain. V was pared by 5 bases and J by 2 bases, with 8 bases between. Germline CDR1 is SGDLS and CDR2 is YYNGEE. The CDR3 contains 13 residues. CDR3 residues: CASSEAPKNIQYF. CDR3 nucleotides: TGTGCCAGCAGTGAAGCTCCCAAAAACATTCAGTACTTC.

The CDR3, as DNA: TGTGCCAGCAGTTTCGGTTTTGGAGGAATGGGATCCTACGAGCAGTACTTC. Translated, it gives CASSFGFGGMGSYEQYF. The chain employs TRBV27 and TRBJ2-7; the D gene is possibly TRBD2 (5 bases). V was trimmed by 3 bases and J by 1 base, leaving 19 bases between them. Per germline, CDR1 MNHEY and CDR2 SMNVEV (reference sequence). The CDR3 has 17 amino acids.

This clone was seen more than once but under ten times. V and J are TRBV7-6 and TRBJ1-1, with D perhaps matching TRBD1 (5 bases). Germline CDR1 SGHVS, CDR2 FNYEAQ. The CDR3 extends over 16 amino acids. V lost 6 bases and J 2 bases, leaving 19 bases between the germline ends. The CDR3 nucleotides are TGTGCCAGCAGTTTGGGGACGGGAGTACTAAACACTGAAGCTTTCTTT. Protein sequence: CASSLGTGVLNTEAFF.

The chain carries TRBV27 and TRBJ2-1; D may be TRBD2 (6 bases). Trimming removed 6 bases from V and 2 bases from J, with 11 bases in between. Germline V CDR1 and CDR2: MNHEY, SMNVEV (reference sequence). This CDR3 region has 14 residues. CDR3 sequence: CASSLGGPYNEQFF. In nucleotides, the CDR3 is TGTGCCAGCAGCCTGGGGGGTCCCTACAATGAGCAGTTCTTC.

This clone was seen a handful of times. This chain links TRBV30 with TRBJ1-5; 9 positions match TRBD1. The J segment lost 4 bases and the V segment lost 0 bases, leaving 4 bases of the junction unmatched. CDR3 length equals 15 residues. Germline V lookup: CDR1 GTSNPN, CDR2 SVGIG (reference sequence). The CDR3 coding sequence is TGTGCCTGGAGTGTTAGGACAGGGGTTAATCAGCCCCAGCATTTT. It is translated as CAWSVRTGVNQPQHF.

This rearrangement joins TRBV13 to TRBJ2-7, with D hard to call. Germline CDR1 reads PRHDT; CDR2 reads FYEKMQ (reference sequence). CDR3 size: 12 residues. V was shortened by 5 bases and J by 1 base, with 6 bases between the two germline ends. The CDR3 is CASSTRSYEQYF. As DNA, the CDR3 is TGTGCCAGCAGCACCCGGTCCTACGAGCAGTACTTC.

The chain couples TRBV18 to TRBJ1-1; TRBD1 matches 10 bases. Germline V lookup: CDR1 KGHSH, CDR2 LQKENI. The V and J ends lost 1 base and 0 bases, in that order; junction bases with no gene match: 11. The CDR3 covers 19 residues. The CDR3 loop reads CASSPRTGTGAIMNTEAFF. CDR3 nucleotide sequence: TGTGCCAGCTCACCACGGACCGGGACAGGGGCCATTATGAACACTGAAGCTTTCTTT.

This chain links TRBV7-9 with TRBJ2-5; 9 bases are a match to TRBD2. The length of the CDR3 is 13 residues. With 4 bases clipped from V and 5 bases from J, the junction kept 2 bases outside the gene matches. Germline CDR1 reads SEHNR; CDR2 reads FQNEAQ (reference sequence). CDR3 sequence reads: CASSSGLAETQYF. CDR3 DNA: TGTGCCAGCAGCTCGGGACTAGCCGAGACCCAGTACTTC.